The 27 T cell receptor beta chains below come from one sample, sequenced in a study of T cells in narcolepsy. The data were produced by immunoSEQ multiplex PCR, yet TCRdb's version contains in-frame clones alone and is incomplete. The profile shows more than 25,000 clones, more than 65% of them singletons. Source material: memory (CD45RA-) CD4+ T cells from blood. The receptor source for this set is a human donor in good health.

The CDR3, as DNA: TGTGCCAGCAGCCAATGGCCTTTCCGGGACAGGGGAAGCTACACCTTC. It yields the protein CASSQWPFRDRGSYTF. The chain combines TRBV5-6 with TRBJ1-2, with 10 bases lining up with TRBD1. This CDR3 region has 16 residues. V lost 4 bases and J lost 9; bases outside the gene matches: 15. CDR1 and CDR2 (germline): SGHDT, YYEEEE.

Only one count was recorded for this clone. An end of the junction does not agree with germline; a read error may underlie this. The chain has TRBV27 and TRBJ2-5; 8 bases line up with TRBD2. The V gene's germline CDR1 is MNHEY and CDR2 SMNVEV (reference sequence). CDR3 length: 19 residues. The CDR3 is CASKARRLAGLPHQETQYF. The CDR3 DNA follows: TGTGCCAGCAAGGCCCGAAGGCTAGCGGGTCTCCCTCACCAGGAGACCCAGTACTTC.

The J gene is TRBJ2-2, the V gene TRBV5-1; D is ambiguous. CDR3 length: 17 amino acids. The germline gives CDR1 SGHRS, CDR2 YFSETQ. The germline V and J ends were trimmed by 1 base and 6 bases, with 19 bases remaining between them. CDR3 sequence: CASSLSRITVTPGELFF. As DNA, the CDR3 is TGCGCCAGCAGCTTGAGCCGTATAACGGTAACCCCCGGGGAGCTGTTTTTT.

The chain employs TRBV5-1 and TRBJ1-1, with D perhaps matching TRBD1 (5 bases). Trimming removed 4 bases from V and 2 bases from J, with 18 bases in between. The CDR3 consists of 16 residues. Germline CDR1 SGHRS, CDR2 YFSETQ. CDR3 sequence: CASSHGTQRINTEAFF. The CDR3 DNA follows: TGCGCCAGCAGCCATGGGACTCAGAGAATTAACACTGAAGCTTTCTTT.

The gene calls are TRBV15 and TRBJ2-7, with D possibly TRBD2 on 6 matching bases. Between the trimmed V and J ends, which lost 4 bases and 1 base, there was a span of 11 bases. This CDR3 comprises 14 residues. Germline-derived CDR1 and CDR2 are LNHNV and YYDKDF (reference sequence). This CDR3 reads CATSKAGGSYEQYF. CDR3 DNA: TGTGCCACCAGCAAGGCCGGGGGTTCCTACGAGCAGTACTTC.

V gene TRBV16 combines with J gene TRBJ2-2; D not resolved. V was pared by 4 bases and J by 2 bases, with 14 bases between. This CDR3 spans 16 amino acids. Germline V gene sequence: CDR1 KGHSY, CDR2 FQNENV. The CDR3 spells CASSLFSAFNTGELFF. The DNA for the CDR3 is TGTGCCAGCAGCCTATTTTCGGCCTTCAACACCGGGGAGCTGTTTTTT.

The chain carries TRBV9 and TRBJ1-2, with D unclear. The germline V and J ends were trimmed by 0 bases and 0 bases, with 6 bases remaining between them. Germline lookup yields CDR1 SGDLS and CDR2 YYNGEE. The CDR3 has 14 residues. The CDR3 DNA follows: TGTGCCAGCAGCGTAGATGGACCTAACTATGGCTACACCTTC. Amino acid sequence: CASSVDGPNYGYTF.

The chain joins TRBV6-1 to TRBJ2-5, with D possibly TRBD1 on 6 matching bases. V gave up 10 bases and J gave up 2 bases, with 11 bases separating them. Germline V gives CDR1 MNHNS, CDR2 SASEGT. This CDR3 has 12 amino acids. Here the CDR3 DNA reads TGTGCCACCGGACAGACTCAAGAGACCCAGTACTTC. This translates into CATGQTQETQYF.

This clone has just a few counts. V usage is TRBV19 and J usage is TRBJ2-7, with D perhaps matching TRBD1 or TRBD2 (5 bases each). Germline CDR1 reads LNHDA; CDR2 reads SQIVND (reference sequence). V was clipped by 6 bases and J by 3 bases, with 15 bases between them. This CDR3 spans 14 amino acids. The CDR3 DNA reads as TGTGCCAGTAGCCTGGGACCACCGTTCTACGAGCAGTACTTC. Its translation: CASSLGPPFYEQYF.

V is TRBV5-1 and J is TRBJ2-3; D is perhaps TRBD1 or TRBD2 (5 bases each). The CDR3 extends over 14 amino acids. The germline V gene encodes CDR1 SGHRS and CDR2 YFSETQ. The V and J ends lost 3 bases and 6 bases respectively, with 14 bases between them. CDR3 loop: CASSWNGGEDTQYF. The DNA of the CDR3 is TGCGCCAGCAGCTGGAATGGGGGTGAGGATACGCAGTATTTT.

The chain links TRBV6-5 to TRBJ1-2; D gene ambiguous. This CDR3 has 14 residues. Trimming stripped 0 bases from V and 7 bases from J, with 12 bases between. CDR1 is MNHEY, CDR2 SVGAGI, per germline. CDR3 coding DNA: TGTGCCAGCAGTTACTCACCCCAGACGGGTGGCTACACCTTC. Residues: CASSYSPQTGGYTF.

Here the CDR3 reads CASSFGTGVYEQYF. DNA of the CDR3: TGTGCCAGCAGCTTCGGGACAGGGGTCTACGAGCAGTACTTC. The J gene is TRBJ2-7, the V gene TRBV7-8, with 10 bases that match TRBD1. CDR3 length: 14 amino acids. Germline loops: CDR1 SGHVS, CDR2 FQNEAQ. The V gene end was trimmed by 3 bases and the J gene end by 3 bases; junction bases not matched to a gene: 2.

This clone appeared once. An end of the junction does not agree with germline; a read error may underlie this. The chain recombines TRBV2 with TRBJ2-3; TRBD1 might be the D (5 bases). CDR1 and CDR2 from the germline V gene are SNHLY and FYNNEI. This CDR3 has 14 amino acids. The CDR3 is CASQPRGVPDTRYF. The CDR3 bases are TGTGCCAGCCAACCTAGGGGTGTACCAGATACGCGGTATTTT.

This clone was counted a single time. V is TRBV18 and J is TRBJ1-2; TRBD1 matches at 8 bases. V trimming: 3 bases; J trimming: 8 bases; junction bases outside the gene matches: 8. Per the germline V gene, CDR1 is KGHSH and CDR2 is LQKENI. The CDR3 is 14 residues long. The CDR3 protein is CASSPTGGRIGYTF. In nucleotides, the CDR3 is TGTGCCAGCTCACCTACAGGGGGAAGGATCGGCTACACCTTC.

The chain joins TRBV15 to TRBJ2-7; unclear D gene. Germline V gene lookup returns CDR1 LNHNV and CDR2 YYDKDF (reference sequence). Trimming stripped 0 bases from V and 2 bases from J, with 8 bases between. This CDR3 is 14 amino acids long. The CDR3 nucleotides are TGTGCCACCAGCAGAGATACCGCCACCTACGAGCAGTACTTC. As protein: CATSRDTATYEQYF. The full variable domain, with the rest looked up from reference TRBV15 and TRBJ2-7, is DAMVIQNPRYQVTQFGKPVTLSCSQTLNHNVMYWYQQKSSQAPKLLFHYYDKDFNNEADTPDNFQSRRPNTSFCFLDIRSPGLGDTAMYLCATSRDTATYEQYFGPGTRLTVT.

The V call is TRBV23-1, the J call TRBJ2-1; 12 bases agree with TRBD1. TRBV23-1 counts as an open reading frame of uncertain function. CDR3 length equals 17 residues. J gave up 7 bases and V 0 bases, and 7 bases lay outside the gene matches. The CDR3 protein is CASSQSTWGQGANEQFF. DNA of the CDR3: TGCGCCAGCAGTCAATCAACTTGGGGACAGGGGGCGAATGAGCAGTTCTTC.

Points on this clone: The identical CDR3 is also encoded by other nucleotide sequences in the sample. This chain connects TRBV5-1 to TRBJ2-1; D may be TRBD1 or TRBD2 (6 bases each). The germline CDR1 and CDR2 sequences are SGHRS and YFSETQ. Deletions cut 0 bases from V and 8 bases from J, with 15 bases between. The CDR3 is made up of 15 amino acids. CDR3: CASSLGRGQVDEQFF. CDR3 DNA sequence: TGCGCCAGCAGCTTGGGGAGGGGACAAGTAGATGAGCAGTTCTTC.

As for this clone: The junction and the germline gene differ at one end; a read error may be behind it. Other DNA sequences in the sample encode the same CDR3. J is TRBJ1-4 and V is TRBV4-2; D unresolved. CDR1 is LGHNA, CDR2 YNFKEQ, per germline. The CDR3 has 16 amino acids. Here the CDR3 DNA reads TGTGCCAGCAGCCGACCTTCTGGAGCAACTAATGAAAAGCTGTTTTTT. It codes for CASSRPSGATNEKLFF.

V and J are TRBV18 and TRBJ1-5, with D possibly being TRBD1 (6 bases). V lost 5 bases and J lost 7, with 12 bases in between. The CDR3 is 13 residues long. The germline CDR1 and CDR2 sequences are KGHSH and LQKENI. The CDR3 is CASSSDRGQPQHF. The CDR3 nucleotides read TGTGCCAGCTCATCGGACAGAGGCCAGCCCCAGCATTTT.

The chain joins TRBV10-1 to TRBJ2-3, with 7 bases aligning to TRBD1. The CDR3 runs 16 residues. Germline CDR1 WNHNN, CDR2 SYGVQD (reference sequence). V was pared by 2 bases and J by 2 bases, with 7 bases of the junction left unmatched. In DNA, the CDR3 is TGCGCCAGCAGTGAGCTGGTGACAGGGTCCACAGATACGCAGTATTTT. Its protein product is CASSELVTGSTDTQYF.

The rearrangement links TRBV10-1 to TRBJ2-1; maybe TRBD2 (6 bases). The CDR3 consists of 13 residues. Germline V gene data show CDR1 as WNHNN and CDR2 as SYGVQD (reference sequence). The V gene lost 0 bases and the J gene lost 9 bases, with 9 bases spanning the gap. CDR3 loop: CASSESFSGEQFF. DNA for the CDR3: TGCGCCAGCAGTGAGTCTTTTAGCGGTGAGCAGTTCTTC.

CDR3 protein: CASSVDRNQPQHF. The CDR3 DNA reads TGTGCCAGCAGTGTGGACAGAAATCAGCCCCAGCATTTT. The chain recombines TRBV6-5 with TRBJ1-5, with a weak D call TRBD1 (6 bases). This CDR3 is 13 amino acids long. Germline CDR1 reads MNHEY; CDR2 reads SVGAGI. Trimming pared 5 bases from V and 4 bases from J, leaving 9 bases between.

The chain links TRBV6-6 to TRBJ2-1; no clear D. Trimming shortened V by 5 bases and J by 7 bases, and 21 bases separated the two germline ends. The CDR3 length is 16 residues. The germline V gene has CDR1 MNHNY and CDR2 SVGAGI (reference sequence). The CDR3 DNA follows: TGTGCCAGCAGTCAACCGGCCCAATTTCGGGCTAATGAGCAGTTCTTC. Its protein product is CASSQPAQFRANEQFF.

The table lists this clone with a few counts. This sequence joins TRBV11-2 and TRBJ2-3; D gene ambiguous. Germline V gene data show CDR1 as SGHAT and CDR2 as FQNNGV. The CDR3 length is 16 residues. V lost 5 bases and J 0 bases, leaving 15 bases between the germline ends. For the CDR3, the DNA is TGTGCCAGCAGCCTGACCGGCTCCGCTAGCACAGATACGCAGTATTTT. It encodes CASSLTGSASTDTQYF.

This chain uses TRBV18 with TRBJ2-3, with a tentative D call TRBD1 (5 bases). The CDR3 runs to 14 residues. Looked up from germline, CDR1 is KGHSH and CDR2 is LQKENI. Deletions cut 4 bases from V and 2 bases from J, with 10 bases between. CDR3 DNA: TGTGCCAGCTCACGGACAAGTAACACAGATACGCAGTATTTT. Protein product: CASSRTSNTDTQYF. The full variable domain, completed using reference TRBV18 and TRBJ2-3, is NAGVMQNPRHLVRRRGQEARLRCSPMKGHSHVYWYRQLPEEGLKFMVYLQKENIIDESGMPKERFSAEFPKEGPSILRIQQVVRGDSAAYFCASSRTSNTDTQYFGPGTRLTVL.

The chain joins TRBV6-5 to TRBJ2-7, with D perhaps TRBD2 (5 bases). The CDR3 extends over 14 amino acids. Trimming took 7 bases from V and 0 from J, leaving 13 bases between them. Germline CDR1 is MNHEY and CDR2 is SVGAGI. Here the CDR3 DNA reads TGTGCCAGCATCCCTGACTACAGCTCCTACGAGCAGTACTTC. Translation gives CASIPDYSSYEQYF.

By sample share, this clone is medium-sized (0.01 to 0.1%). This rearrangement joins TRBV2 to TRBJ1-1, with a possible D match to TRBD1 (5 bases). Germline V CDR1 and CDR2: SNHLY, FYNNEI. There are 15 residues in the CDR3. V lost 7 bases, J lost 0 bases, and 15 bases lay in between. The CDR3 DNA reads TGTGCCAGCATTCATGGGACGATATTGAACACTGAAGCTTTCTTT. It specifies CASIHGTILNTEAFF.